This is a list of T cell receptor beta chains from one sample in a study of cytomegalovirus exposure and HLA in healthy donors. Data came from immunoSEQ multiplex PCR; TCRdb stores just in-frame clones and leaves some out. The sample lists 95,000 to 100,000 clones, under 80% occurring once. Material: PBMCs. The receptor source for this set is a man aged 40-49 years in good health and CMV-seropositive. The CDR3 runs from the conserved cysteine through the conserved F or W. D genes are given only for firm matches. Some rows mark clone size as missing; the rest say once, few, many or name a class of expanded clone.

TRBJ2-7 | . | . | TRBV9 | CASSVGNRYEQYF | TGTGCCAGCAGCGTCGGGAACCGCTACGAGCAGTACTTC
TRBJ1-1 | . | . | TRBV5-4 | CASSSGRGRTEAFF | TGTGCCAGCAGCTCCGGTCGGGGTCGGACTGAAGCTTTCTTT
TRBJ2-7 | . | . | TRBV2 | CASSDRARGEQYF | TGTGCCAGCAGTGACCGGGCTAGGGGCGAGCAGTACTTC
TRBJ1-5 | . | once | TRBV6-1 | CASSDYQPQHF | TGTGCCAGCAGTGACTATCAGCCCCAGCATTTT
TRBJ1-1 | . | . | TRBV19 | CASSRGGAGVTEAFF | TGTGCCAGTAGTCGAGGGGGAGCCGGCGTCACTGAAGCTTTCTTT
TRBJ2-1 | . | . | TRBV28 | CASSLQGSYNEQFF | TGTGCCAGCAGTTTACAGGGATCCTACAATGAGCAGTTCTTC
TRBJ2-3 | TRBD2 | . | TRBV7-2 | CASSAGTSGGDTQYF | TGTGCCAGCAGCGCTGGGACTAGCGGGGGGGATACGCAGTATTTT
TRBJ2-7 | . | . | TRBV5-1 | CASSLKASDYEQYF | TGCGCCAGCAGCTTGAAAGCCTCCGATTACGAGCAGTACTTC
TRBJ2-7 | . | few | TRBV11-2 | CASSTNRVIEQYF | TGTGCCAGCAGCACGAACAGGGTCATCGAGCAGTACTTC
TRBJ2-3 | . | once | TRBV5-4 | CASSFRGTDTQYF | TGTGCCAGCAGCTTTAGAGGAACAGATACGCAGTATTTT
TRBJ2-3 | TRBD1 | . | TRBV5-4 | CASSMTGTDTQYF | TGTGCCAGCAGCATGACAGGGACAGATACGCAGTATTTT
TRBJ2-6 | TRBD2 | . | TRBV5-4 | CALRGGGAEGANVLTF | TGTGCCCTCAGGGGCGGGGGGGCGGAAGGGGCCAACGTCCTGACTTTC
TRBJ2-5 | TRBD2 | . | TRBV7-7 | CASSLDGGREETQYF | TGTGCTAGCAGCTTAGACGGCGGGAGGGAAGAGACCCAGTACTTC
TRBJ2-5 | TRBD2 | . | TRBV2 | CASRGTSAIRETQYF | TGTGCCAGCAGGGGGACTAGCGCAATAAGGGAGACCCAGTACTTC
TRBJ1-1 | TRBD1 | . | TRBV4-3 | CASSRLMGQGGTEAFF | TGCGCCAGCAGCCGCCTGATGGGGCAGGGGGGCACTGAAGCTTTCTTT
TRBJ1-3 | . | few | TRBV4-2 | CASSSDSGNTIYF | TGTGCCAGCAGCTCCGACTCGGGAAACACCATATATTTT
TRBJ2-5 | TRBD1 | . | TRBV27 | CASSLQTGGSETQYF | TGTGCCAGCAGTTTACAGACAGGGGGGTCGGAGACCCAGTACTTC
TRBJ1-1 | . | . | TRBV6-1 | CASSQVRAEAFF | TGTGCCAGCAGTCAAGTACGAGCTGAAGCTTTCTTT
TRBJ2-7 | . | few | TRBV14 | CASSQIWSSQYF | TGTGCCAGCAGCCAAATCTGGAGCTCGCAGTACTTC
TRBJ2-1 | TRBD1 | . | TRBV27 | CASTRDRASNEQFF | TGTGCCAGCACCAGGGACAGGGCTAGCAATGAGCAGTTCTTC
TRBJ2-7 | . | . | TRBV7-3 | CASSPGVGSYEQYF | TGTGCCAGCAGCCCGGGGGTGGGGTCCTACGAGCAGTACTTC
TRBJ2-7 | . | . | TRBV7-8 | CASSLAESSYEQYF | TGTGCCAGCAGCTTAGCCGAAAGCTCCTACGAGCAGTACTTC
TRBJ2-1 | TRBD2 | . | TRBV9 | CASSVPLEGGVYNEQFF | TGTGCCAGCAGCGTACCCTTGGAGGGAGGGGTCTACAATGAGCAGTTCTTC
TRBJ2-1 | TRBD1 | . | TRBV7-3 | CASSWTGDGEQFF | TGTGCCAGCAGCTGGACAGGGGACGGGGAGCAGTTCTTC
TRBJ2-5 | . | . | TRBV21-1 | CASSKIPGQAMLYQETQYF | TGTGCCAGCAGCAAAATCCCCGGACAGGCGATGCTATACCAAGAGACCCAGTACTTC
TRBJ2-2 | . | . | TRBV21-1 | CASSKARGGKGPTGELFF | TGTGCCAGCAGCAAAGCGCGGGGGGGTAAGGGCCCCACCGGGGAGCTGTTTTTT
TRBJ2-1 | . | . | TRBV5-4 | CASSLVGRASDEQFF | TGTGCCAGCAGCTTGGTAGGGCGGGCGAGCGATGAGCAGTTCTTC
TRBJ1-2 | TRBD1 | once | TRBV9 | CASSPTDRANYGYTF | TGTGCCAGCAGCCCCACTGACAGGGCAAACTATGGCTACACCTTC
TRBJ2-1 | TRBD1 | . | TRBV6-5 | CASSYSGTENEQFF | TGTGCCAGCAGTTACTCTGGGACAGAAAACGAGCAGTTCTTC
TRBJ2-2 | TRBD1 | . | TRBV5-6 | CASSFVGQGNTGELFF | TGTGCCAGCAGCTTCGTGGGACAGGGAAACACCGGGGAGCTGTTTTTT
TRBJ1-6 | . | . | TRBV11-2 | CASSFDSFGYNSPLHF | TGTGCCAGCAGCTTCGACAGCTTCGGATATAATTCACCCCTCCACTTT
TRBJ2-7 | TRBD2 | . | TRBV6-5 | CASSQSGGTTYEQYF | TGTGCCAGCAGCCAAAGCGGGGGGACTACCTACGAGCAGTACTTC
TRBJ2-7 | TRBD2 | . | TRBV27 | CASSWRGAATYEQYF | TGTGCCAGCAGTTGGCGGGGGGCCGCTACCTACGAGCAGTACTTC
TRBJ1-3 | . | . | TRBV11-2 | CASSSHPGNTIYF | TGTGCCAGCAGCTCCCATCCCGGAAACACCATATATTTT
TRBJ1-5 | TRBD1 | . | TRBV5-1 | CASSLGQGLNQPQHF | TGCGCCAGCAGCCTCGGACAGGGCCTAAACCAGCCCCAGCATTTT
TRBJ1-3 | . | . | TRBV9 | CASSVTGEAGNTIYF | TGTGCCAGCAGCGTAACAGGAGAGGCTGGAAACACCATATATTTT
TRBJ2-3 | . | few | TRBV2 | CATRPRGSTDTQYF | TGTGCCACCCGACCTCGCGGCTCCACAGATACGCAGTATTTT
TRBJ1-4 | . | . | TRBV18 | CASSPPPYEKLFF | TGTGCCAGCTCACCACCCCCATATGAAAAACTGTTTTTT
TRBJ1-1 | TRBD1 | . | TRBV10-2 | CASSEGDRTEAFF | TGCGCCAGCAGTGAAGGGGACAGGACTGAAGCTTTCTTT
TRBJ2-5 | . | . | TRBV19 | CASSIERGETQYF | TGTGCCAGTAGTATAGAAAGGGGGGAGACCCAGTACTTC
TRBJ2-2 | . | . | TRBV27 | CASSFSGTGELFF | TGTGCCAGCAGTTTTTCAGGCACCGGGGAGCTGTTTTTT
TRBJ2-2 | TRBD1 | . | TRBV19 | CASTETGGVAGELFF | TGTGCCAGTACGGAAACAGGGGGCGTGGCCGGGGAGCTGTTTTTT
TRBJ1-2 | . | . | TRBV15 | CATSRGRGPYGYTF | TGTGCCACCAGCAGAGGCAGGGGACCCTATGGCTACACCTTC